Given below is one TCR beta chain in context. The data belong to a study of beta chain features in type 1 diabetes. The whole isolated RNA underwent reverse transcription, so sequencing captured expressed TCRB transcripts. TCRdb's table, derived via immunoSEQ multiplex PCR, lists solely in-frame clones and lacks some. In the table there are about 450,000 clones, roughly 11% of which are singletons. The CDR3 sequence is 10 residues long. Germline-derived CDR1 and CDR2 are DFQATT and SNEGSKA (reference sequence). Between the trimmed V and J ends, which lost 5 bases and 6 bases, there was a span of 7 bases.

This receptor was obtained from a woman between 18 and 29 years old in good health. The source material was naive CD4+ T cells from blood. V usage is TRBV20-1 and J usage is TRBJ1-1; the D is unclear. CDR3 residues: CSALYPEAFF. In DNA, the CDR3 is TGCAGTGCTTTGTACCCTGAAGCTTTCTTT.